The 2 T cell receptor beta chains in this list originate from one sample, sequenced in a study of blood T cells in healthy people across ages. With a J-beta primer mix and a sample-barcoded 5' primer, a second PCR ran about 7 to 12 cycles. TCRdb passed the 5' RACE reads through MiXCR, listing each CDR3 protein once. The table has 800,000 to 1,300,000 distinct CDR3 sequences, approximately 25% seen once. This sample was also put to use in a study of T cells of mothers and their children.

The sequenced material came from blood. All receptors come from a girl aged 2 to 9 in good health.

V and J are TRBV3-1 and TRBJ2-3, with D possibly TRBD2 on 7 matching bases. This CDR3 has 17 residues. The V end lost 1 base, the J end lost 8 bases, and 22 bases lay between the germline ends. CDR1 is LGHDT and CDR2 is YNNKEL in the germline V gene (reference sequence). Here the CDR3 reads CASSQGGSRGAVGTQYF. The DNA for the CDR3 is TGTGCCAGCAGCCAAGGGGGGTCACGGGGGGCGGTTGGTACGCAGTATTTT.

A word on this clonotype: At one end the junction does not follow the germline gene, possibly because of a read error. The V gene is TRBV4-2, the J gene TRBJ2-7; 7 positions match TRBD1. Per the germline V gene, CDR1 is LGHNA and CDR2 is YNFKEQ. This CDR3 has 14 residues. The CDR3 DNA follows: TGTGCCAGCAGCCAAGAAAGGGGGCCCTACGACCAGTACTTC. Translation: CASSQERGPYDQYF.